This T cell receptor (beta chain) was obtained from a study of shared clonotypes between healthy human individuals. Deep-level settings were used for running the assay. Ten immunoSEQ deep assay plates were used to sequence the DNA of unsorted PBMCs. Data came from immunoSEQ multiplex PCR; TCRdb stores just in-frame clones and leaves some out. The sample contains fewer than 650,000 clones, over 65% of which appear only once. V was pared by 4 bases and J by 0 bases, with 15 bases of the junction left unmatched. Germline CDR1 SGHTA, CDR2 FQGTGA. The CDR3 extends over 21 amino acids. The origin of this receptor is a woman aged 40 to 55 in good health. Some clones in this sample may be carry-over from other donors' samples. The sample comprised PBMCs. V and J are TRBV7-3 and TRBJ2-6; TRBD1 agrees at 10 bases. CDR3 coding DNA: TGTGCCAGCAGCTCCCCCCGCTTTCGGGACAGGGGAAGCTCTGGGGCCAACGTCCTGACTTTC. Translating it yields CASSSPRFRDRGSSGANVLTF.